The 26 T cell receptor beta chains in this list originate from one sample, sequenced in a study of shared clonotypes between healthy human individuals. The assay was immunoSEQ multiplex PCR, and TCRdb's table has in-frame clones only and misses some. The sample holds millions of clones, approximately 94% seen once. What was sequenced was naive CD4+ T cells sorted from blood. Subset noted: CD45RA+ positively selected. These receptors were obtained from a man in his late teens or twenties in good health.

The chain carries TRBV28 and TRBJ2-3; 10 bases match TRBD2. The CDR3 totals 17 residues. With V trimmed by 6 bases and J by 3 bases, 12 bases remained unmatched. Germline V gives CDR1 MDHEN, CDR2 SYDVKM. CDR3 loop: CASSSSHSGRRTDTQYF. CDR3 nucleotides: TGTGCCAGCAGCTCAAGCCATAGCGGGAGGAGGACAGATACGCAGTATTTT.

J is TRBJ1-4 and V is TRBV7-9; the D is unclear. Trimming removed 11 bases at V and 5 bases at J, with 6 bases between. CDR1 SEHNR and CDR2 FQNEAQ come from the germline V gene (reference sequence). The CDR3 runs to 10 residues. The DNA for the CDR3 is TGTGCCGGCGGGAATGAAAAACTGTTTTTT. This codes for CAGGNEKLFF.

CDR3 bases: TGTGCCAGCAGCTTGCCAGGGGTGACAGATACGCAGTATTTT. Protein product: CASSLPGVTDTQYF. This sequence joins TRBV5-6 and TRBJ2-3, with a weak D call TRBD1 (6 bases). The CDR3 runs 14 residues. Deletions cut 1 base from V and 3 bases from J, with 9 bases between. The germline gives CDR1 SGHDT, CDR2 YYEEEE.

Note on this clone: Different DNA sequences within this sample yield the same CDR3. The chain is built from TRBV30 and TRBJ2-5; D gene unclear. There are 11 residues in the CDR3. The germline V and J ends were trimmed by 2 bases and 5 bases, with 6 bases remaining between them. Germline V lookup: CDR1 GTSNPN, CDR2 SVGIG (reference sequence). CDR3 protein: CAWSPSETQYF. DNA of the CDR3: TGTGCCTGGAGTCCAAGTGAGACCCAGTACTTC.

This chain links TRBV6-5 with TRBJ1-1; 12 nucleotides line up with TRBD1. The CDR3 sequence is 15 residues long. Per the germline V gene, CDR1 is MNHEY and CDR2 is SVGAGI. The trim removed 6 bases at V and 6 bases at J, leaving 8 bases unmatched. The chain's CDR3 is CASRGTGGLKAEAFF. CDR3 DNA sequence: TGTGCCAGCAGAGGGACAGGGGGCCTGAAGGCTGAAGCTTTCTTT.

This clone was found once. The rearrangement uses TRBV5-1 and TRBJ1-6; TRBD1 matches at 10 bases. V lost 0 bases, J lost 10 bases, and 10 bases stayed unmatched. This CDR3 is built from 17 residues. Per germline, CDR1 SGHRS and CDR2 YFSETQ. CDR3: CASSLDRPGTGVSPLHF. The DNA of the CDR3 is TGCGCCAGCAGCTTGGATCGTCCCGGGACAGGGGTCTCACCCCTCCACTTT.

The V call is TRBV27, the J call TRBJ2-4; D is uncertain. This CDR3 spans 16 amino acids. Germline-derived CDR1 and CDR2 are MNHEY and SMNVEV (reference sequence). Deletions cut 2 bases from V and 0 bases from J, with 11 bases between. CDR3: CASSLGQPIAKNIQYF. The CDR3 region has the DNA TGTGCCAGCAGTTTAGGGCAGCCCATAGCCAAAAACATTCAGTACTTC.

This clone occurred once. The V gene is TRBV21-1, the J gene TRBJ1-1; the DNA was not compared with TRBD1, the D call given in the table. TRBV21-1 is tagged as a pseudogene. The CDR3 has 14 amino acids. CDR3 amino acids: CASSTKDSNTEAFF. CDR3 nucleotides: TGTGCCAGCAGCACTAAGGACAGTAACACTGAAGCTTTCTTT.

This clone was recorded once. V gene TRBV1 combines with J gene TRBJ1-2; the table's D gene call, TRBD1, was not cross checked with the DNA. TRBV1 is listed as a pseudogene. This CDR3 contains 8 residues. CDR3 sequence: CTSKGVTF. The CDR3 region has the DNA TGCACCAGCAAGGGGGTCACCTTC.

The V gene is TRBV18, the J gene TRBJ2-6; D is tentatively TRBD1 or TRBD2 (6 bases each). Between the trimmed V and J ends, which lost 2 bases and 0 bases, there was a span of 11 bases. Germline V gene sequence: CDR1 KGHSH, CDR2 LQKENI. CDR3 size: 17 residues. DNA of the CDR3: TGTGCCAGCTCACCATTCGGAGGGGGCTCTGGGGCCAACGTCCTGACTTTC. Amino acids: CASSPFGGGSGANVLTF.

The chain recombines TRBV9 with TRBJ2-3; 13 positions agree with TRBD2. J lost 0 bases, V lost 3 bases, and 10 bases had no gene match. Looked up from germline, CDR1 is SGDLS and CDR2 is YYNGEE. The CDR3 consists of 19 residues. CDR3 sequence (DNA): TGTGCCAGCAGCGCAGACCCGGGACTAGCGGGGCCTAGCACAGATACGCAGTATTTT. This codes for CASSADPGLAGPSTDTQYF.

The genes are TRBV6-1 and TRBJ1-1; no reliable D call. Germline V gene data show CDR1 as MNHNS and CDR2 as SASEGT. There are 14 residues in the CDR3. Trimming removed 2 bases at V and 1 base at J, with 8 bases between. DNA for the CDR3: TGTGCCAGCAGTGAAATAGTCCGGAACACTGAAGCTTTCTTT. This encodes CASSEIVRNTEAFF.

J is TRBJ1-5 and V is TRBV7-2; perhaps TRBD1 as D (5 bases). Germline assignment: CDR1 SGHTA and CDR2 FQGNSA. CDR3 length equals 16 residues. The ends were cut back, 4 bases at V and 0 bases at J, with 13 bases in the middle. CDR3 sequence (DNA): TGTGCCAGCAGCTCCGGGACTCTTACTAGCAATCAGCCCCAGCATTTT. This sequence encodes CASSSGTLTSNQPQHF.

To note about this clone: Different DNA sequences within this sample yield the same CDR3. The rearrangement uses TRBV10-3 and TRBJ1-2; perhaps TRBD1 as D (6 bases). The CDR3 extends over 13 amino acids. Deletions cut 0 bases from V and 4 bases from J, with 6 bases between. CDR1 is ENHRY and CDR2 is SYGVKD in the germline V gene. The CDR3 reads CAISESRGYGYTF. The CDR3, as DNA: TGTGCCATCAGTGAGTCCAGGGGCTATGGCTACACCTTC.

The rearrangement joins TRBV4-3 to TRBJ2-7; TRBD1 matches 10 bases. Unmatched junction bases numbered 6, after V lost 1 base and J lost 6 bases. CDR1 LGHNA and CDR2 YSLEER come from the germline V gene. The CDR3 spans 15 residues. DNA of the CDR3: TGCGCCAGCAGCCAAGCTGACAGGGGGCTTAGCGAGCAGTACTTC. It codes for CASSQADRGLSEQYF.

The chain has TRBV6-1 and TRBJ2-1; 10 nucleotides align to TRBD2. With 1 base clipped from V and 0 bases from J, the junction kept 9 bases outside the gene matches. Per the germline V gene, CDR1 is MNHNS and CDR2 is SASEGT. This CDR3 comprises 19 residues. The CDR3 here is CASSEVAGGVSGSYNEQFF. The CDR3 DNA sequence: TGTGCCAGCAGTGAAGTAGCGGGAGGTGTTAGCGGCTCCTACAATGAGCAGTTCTTC.

Note on this clone: Distinct nucleotide sequences in the sample also encode this CDR3. The gene calls are TRBV19 and TRBJ2-5; D possibly corresponds to TRBD1 (5 bases). Germline V gene sequence: CDR1 LNHDA, CDR2 SQIVND (reference sequence). CDR3 length: 13 residues. Trimming took 6 bases from V and 1 from J, leaving 9 bases between them. The CDR3 loop reads CASSTQGQETQYF. CDR3 coding DNA: TGTGCCAGTAGCACCCAGGGCCAAGAGACCCAGTACTTC.

The rearrangement joins TRBV5-1 to TRBJ1-1, with 8 bases fitting TRBD1. Germline lookup yields CDR1 SGHRS and CDR2 YFSETQ. V was pared by 3 bases and J by 5 bases, with 9 bases of the junction left unmatched. This CDR3 has 15 amino acids. The CDR3 bases are TGCGCCAGCAGCTCGACAGGGGCCAAGGGGACTGAAGCTTTCTTT. Translating gives CASSSTGAKGTEAFF.

This clone was observed once. This chain uses TRBV18 with TRBJ2-3, with D maybe TRBD2 (6 bases). V lost 3 bases to trimming and J lost 6 bases, with 13 bases between them. This CDR3 has 14 amino acids. The V gene's germline CDR1 is KGHSH and CDR2 LQKENI. The CDR3 protein is CASSPLGSGDTQYF. In nucleotides, the CDR3 is TGTGCCAGCTCACCCCTGGGTAGCGGTGATACGCAGTATTTT.

A single count supports this clone. J is TRBJ2-7 and V is TRBV6-6, with D possibly matching TRBD1 (5 bases). Trimming shortened V by 2 bases and J by 0 bases, and 8 bases separated the two germline ends. Germline V gene lookup returns CDR1 MNHNY and CDR2 SVGAGI (reference sequence). The CDR3 is 14 residues long. The CDR3: CASSYARDSYEQYF. The CDR3 DNA follows: TGTGCCAGCAGTTACGCCAGGGACTCCTACGAGCAGTACTTC.

The chain employs TRBV13 and TRBJ1-2; D is unresolved. The CDR3 consists of 13 residues. Trimming cost V 4 bases and J 4 bases, with 10 bases left between them. Germline loops: CDR1 PRHDT, CDR2 FYEKMQ (reference sequence). CDR3 nucleotide sequence: TGTGCCAGCAGCTCCGGGGTGGCCTATGGCTACACCTTC. It is translated as CASSSGVAYGYTF.

J is TRBJ1-1 and V is TRBV7-2; D is unresolved. The germline V gene has CDR1 SGHTA and CDR2 FQGNSA. The CDR3 loop spans 13 amino acids. The V end was cut by 2 bases, the J end by 7 bases, with 11 bases between. The CDR3 DNA is TGTGCCAGCAGCTTAAAATCCGGAGATGAAGCTTTCTTT. This encodes CASSLKSGDEAFF.

The DNA of the CDR3 is TGTGCCAGCAGTGAGGTCGGTGGGCCCCAGCATTTT. Its translation is CASSEVGGPQHF. This sequence joins TRBV6-4 and TRBJ1-5; D is uncertain. Germline CDR1 reads MRHNA; CDR2 reads SNTAGT. The CDR3 loop spans 12 amino acids. Trimming removed 3 bases from V and 9 bases from J, with 9 bases in between.

The table lists this clone with a count of one. The chain recombines TRBV7-6 with TRBJ1-2; possibly TRBD1 for D (5 bases). V was cut by 0 bases and J by 2 bases, with 10 bases left in between. Germline V gene sequence: CDR1 SGHVS, CDR2 FNYEAQ. This CDR3 comprises 15 residues. The DNA of the CDR3 is TGTGCCAGCAGCTTAGCTTCAGGGACCAACTATGGCTACACCTTC. It encodes CASSLASGTNYGYTF.

The gene calls are TRBV10-2 and TRBJ2-3; 9 bases line up with TRBD1. The CDR3 extends over 20 amino acids. J lost 4 bases, V lost 1 base, and 18 bases had no gene match. Germline values: CDR1 WSHSY, CDR2 SAAADI. The CDR3 here is CASSELVATGGPKAADTQYF. The DNA for the CDR3 is TGCGCCAGCAGTGAGTTGGTGGCGACAGGGGGACCTAAGGCGGCAGATACGCAGTATTTT.

The CDR3 reads CASSALGGQVNTGELFF. The CDR3 DNA is TGTGCCAGCAGTGCACTGGGGGGACAGGTGAACACCGGGGAGCTGTTTTTT. J is TRBJ2-2 and V is TRBV6-1, with TRBD1 identical over 8 bases. J gave up 1 base and V 4 bases, and 8 bases lay outside the gene matches. The V gene's germline CDR1 is MNHNS and CDR2 SASEGT. The CDR3 consists of 17 residues.